This T cell receptor beta chain was sequenced during a study of blood T cells in healthy people across ages. CDR3 size: 15 residues. Germline values: CDR1 MNHEY, CDR2 SVGEGT. A second 7 to 11 cycle PCR used barcoded and J-beta primers. In TCRdb, the 5' RACE reads were re-called with MiXCR into one record per CDR3 protein. The sample lists over 1.5 million distinct CDR3 sequences; around half were seen once. Study-wide points: Naive and antigen-experienced cells could not be conclusively compared, given unsorted PBMCs. Observed TCR beta diversity per million T cells went down as age went up. This fall followed a roughly linear course with age.

Concerning this clonotype: Its antigen is unknown.

Sequenced: blood. The sequence was collected from a woman in her thirties or forties in good health. The chain is built from TRBV6-2 or TRBV6-3 and TRBJ2-5, with 7 bases aligning to TRBD2. The closer fit of TRBJ2-1 to the DNA end suggests the J call may be wrong. In DNA form, the CDR3 reads TGTGCCAGCAGTTACCTCGGACTAGGGCAAGAGACCCAGTTCTTC. Its translation: CASSYLGLGQETQFF.